Following are 19 T cell receptor beta chains from one sample sequenced in a study of identical twins. From the 5' RACE reads, TCRdb called clonotypes with MiXCR, one entry per CDR3 protein. The data contain 1.5 million to 2 million distinct CDR3 sequences, less than 40% of them singletons. Sequencing was carried out using cord blood. The receptors here all came from a newborn girl in good health.

The chain is built from TRBV14 and TRBJ2-1, with D unclear. CDR1 is SGHDN, CDR2 FVKESK, per germline. The CDR3 totals 15 residues. V dropped 0 bases and J dropped 7 bases, with 13 bases sitting between them. This CDR3 is CASSQDPMGKNEQFF. CDR3 DNA: TGTGCCAGCAGCCAAGACCCGATGGGGAAGAATGAGCAGTTCTTC.

Only a few counts were recorded for this clonotype. This chain joins TRBV20-1 and TRBJ2-1; a weak D match, TRBD2 (6 bases). This CDR3 spans 11 amino acids. The germline V gene encodes CDR1 DFQATT and CDR2 SNEGSKA (reference sequence). V lost 2 bases and J 8 bases, leaving 7 bases between the germline ends. CDR3 DNA sequence: TGCAGTGCTAGATGGGAGGATGAGCAGTTCTTC. This gives the protein CSARWEDEQFF.

This clonotype was counted only a few times. V is TRBV20-1 and J is TRBJ1-5; a weak D match, TRBD1 (5 bases). The germline CDR1 and CDR2 sequences are DFQATT and SNEGSKA (reference sequence). The CDR3 sequence is 15 residues long. With 6 bases removed from V and 2 bases from J, the gap between germline ends came to 17 bases. The CDR3 here is CSALEGHPGNQPQHF. The CDR3 nucleotides read TGCAGTGCCCTTGAAGGACATCCGGGCAATCAGCCCCAGCATTTT.

The V and J genes are TRBV2 and TRBJ2-3; 7 bases match TRBD1. After removal of 1 base from V and 6 bases from J, the junction contained 7 bases not matched to a gene. This CDR3 spans 15 amino acids. CDR1 SNHLY and CDR2 FYNNEI come from the germline V gene. CDR3 amino acids: CASSEGTGPPDTQYF. In DNA form, the CDR3 reads TGTGCCAGCAGTGAAGGGACAGGACCCCCGGATACGCAGTATTTT.

This clonotype has only one observation. The chain has TRBV2 and TRBJ2-3; D possibly matches TRBD1 or TRBD2 (5 bases each). The CDR3 is 17 residues long. CDR1 is SNHLY and CDR2 is FYNNEI in the germline V gene. Trimming removed 4 bases at V and 1 base at J, with 18 bases between. The CDR3 loop is CASSGPQRGWGTDTQYF. The CDR3 nucleotides are TGTGCCAGCAGTGGACCCCAGAGGGGATGGGGCACAGATACGCAGTATTTT.

This chain uses TRBV10-3 with TRBJ2-1; D gene ambiguous. TRBJ2-7 matches the DNA end more closely, so the J call is doubtful. The germline V gene has CDR1 ENHRY and CDR2 SYGVKD. The CDR3 is 13 residues long. In DNA, the CDR3 is TGTGCCATCAGTGGGTGGGTGTACAATGAGCAGTACTTC. Its translation is CAISGWVYNEQYF.

Notes on this clonotype: It may be a read error: a sequence one base away is much more abundant. The gene calls are TRBV11-1 and TRBJ2-5, with 12 bases fitting TRBD2. Germline V gene data show CDR1 as SGHAT and CDR2 as FQDESV (reference sequence). This CDR3 region has 21 residues. V gave up 1 base and J gave up 2 bases; unmatched junction bases: 17. The CDR3 protein is CASSLGRLAGAFNAKQETQYF. As DNA, the CDR3 is TGTGCCAGCAGCTTAGGACGACTAGCGGGGGCTTTTAACGCTAAACAAGAGACCCAGTACTTC.

For this clonotype: At one of its ends the junction is not consistent with the germline gene, which may arise from a read error. V usage is TRBV7-8 and J usage is TRBJ2-4; 11 bases fit TRBD2. Germline CDR1 and CDR2: SGHVS and FQNEAQ. The CDR3 runs 20 residues. The CDR3 loop is CASSQKRLAGGFGAKNILYF. The CDR3 region has the DNA TGTGCCAGCAGCCAAAAGAGGCTAGCGGGAGGATTCGGAGCCAAAAACATTCTGTACTTC.

The chain carries TRBV5-1 and TRBJ1-5, with a tentative D call TRBD1 (6 bases). CDR1 and CDR2 from the germline V gene are SGHRS and YFSETQ. The CDR3 consists of 16 residues. Trimming took 0 bases from V and 4 from J, leaving 14 bases between them. In DNA form, the CDR3 reads TGCGCCAGCAGCTTGGCGCCGACAGGTTTAAATCAGCCCCAGCATTTT. Encoded protein: CASSLAPTGLNQPQHF.

In its sample, this clonotype was seen many times. This sequence joins TRBV6-1 and TRBJ2-7; no reliable D call. The CDR3 totals 13 residues. V dropped 1 base and J dropped 0 bases, with 4 bases sitting between them. The germline V gene has CDR1 MNHNS and CDR2 SASEGT. The CDR3 DNA reads TGTGCCAGCAGTGAAGGACACTCCTACGAGCAGTACTTC. The encoded protein is CASSEGHSYEQYF.

This clonotype has just a few counts. The genes are TRBV29-1 and TRBJ2-5; D unresolved. V lost 2 bases and J lost 11, with 21 bases in between. Germline V CDR1 and CDR2: SQVTM, ANQGSEA. This CDR3 is 14 amino acids long. CDR3 in amino acids: CSVESGTYYNEQYF. The CDR3 DNA reads TGCAGCGTTGAATCCGGCACTTACTACAATGAGCAGTACTTC.

The CDR3 here is CASSLGRIRSYNSPLHF. CDR3 coding DNA: TGTGCCAGCAGCTTAGGCAGGATCCGCTCCTATAATTCACCCCTCCACTTT. The chain has TRBV7-6 and TRBJ1-6; D unresolved. The germline V gene has CDR1 SGHVS and CDR2 FNYEAQ. Trimming removed 1 base from V and 0 bases from J, with 10 bases in between. The CDR3 spans 17 residues.

Many counts were recorded for this clonotype. The chain is built from TRBV10-3 and TRBJ2-5; no definite D call. Per germline, CDR1 ENHRY and CDR2 SYGVKD. V lost 0 bases and J lost 1, with 6 bases in between. The CDR3 has 14 amino acids. The CDR3 DNA follows: TGTGCCATCAGTGAGTCGAGATCCCAAGAGACCCAGTACTTC. Residues: CAISESRSQETQYF.

This chain joins TRBV10-3 and TRBJ1-1; D call uncertain. CDR3 size: 13 residues. Germline V gene data show CDR1 as ENHRY and CDR2 as SYGVKD. Trimming stripped 0 bases from V and 4 bases from J, with 6 bases between. DNA of the CDR3: TGTGCCATCAGTGAGTCTCCGGGCACTGAAGCTTTCTTT. Translating gives CAISESPGTEAFF.

This clonotype occurred a few times. The chain is built from TRBV13 and TRBJ1-2; the D is unclear. Germline CDR1 reads PRHDT; CDR2 reads FYEKMQ (reference sequence). The length of the CDR3 is 14 residues. Between the trimmed V and J ends, which lost 5 bases and 4 bases, there was a span of 14 bases. The CDR3 sequence is CASSEGWAGYGYTF. The CDR3 coding sequence is TGTGCCAGCAGCGAAGGCTGGGCTGGCTATGGCTACACCTTC.

This clonotype was observed a few times. The V call is TRBV10-3, the J call TRBJ2-7, with 8 bases aligning to TRBD2. The length of the CDR3 is 13 residues. Trimming at V came to 5 bases and at J to 5 bases, leaving 5 bases not matched to a gene. Germline loops: CDR1 ENHRY, CDR2 SYGVKD. As DNA, the CDR3 is TGTGCCATCAGTCCGGGGGGGGGAGACGAGCAGTACTTC. Translation: CAISPGGGDEQYF.

The chain carries TRBV19 and TRBJ2-3, with D possibly matching TRBD1 (6 bases). Trimming pared 5 bases from V and 6 bases from J, leaving 12 bases between. The CDR3 totals 13 residues. Germline V lookup: CDR1 LNHDA, CDR2 SQIVND (reference sequence). The CDR3 bases are TGTGCCAGTAGTCGCCAGGGGAAGGATACGCAGTATTTT. It specifies CASSRQGKDTQYF.

The rearrangement joins TRBV15 to TRBJ2-5, with a tentative D call TRBD1 (6 bases). Trimming removed 0 bases from V and 3 bases from J, with 11 bases in between. This CDR3 has 15 amino acids. Germline CDR1 is LNHNV and CDR2 is YYDKDF (reference sequence). CDR3 sequence (DNA): TGTGCCACCAGCAGAGATCCGGCAGGGGAAGAGACCCAGTACTTC. This codes for CATSRDPAGEETQYF.

In this sample, this clonotype turned up a few times. The chain has TRBV27 and TRBJ2-7, with D possibly matching TRBD1 (7 bases). CDR1 and CDR2 from the germline V gene are MNHEY and SMNVEV (reference sequence). The CDR3 runs 15 residues. V was clipped by 5 bases and J by 0 bases, with 14 bases between them. The CDR3 coding sequence is TGTGCCAGCAGTGCTTTCCAGGGGGGCTCCTACGAGCAGTACTTC. Translated, it gives CASSAFQGGSYEQYF.